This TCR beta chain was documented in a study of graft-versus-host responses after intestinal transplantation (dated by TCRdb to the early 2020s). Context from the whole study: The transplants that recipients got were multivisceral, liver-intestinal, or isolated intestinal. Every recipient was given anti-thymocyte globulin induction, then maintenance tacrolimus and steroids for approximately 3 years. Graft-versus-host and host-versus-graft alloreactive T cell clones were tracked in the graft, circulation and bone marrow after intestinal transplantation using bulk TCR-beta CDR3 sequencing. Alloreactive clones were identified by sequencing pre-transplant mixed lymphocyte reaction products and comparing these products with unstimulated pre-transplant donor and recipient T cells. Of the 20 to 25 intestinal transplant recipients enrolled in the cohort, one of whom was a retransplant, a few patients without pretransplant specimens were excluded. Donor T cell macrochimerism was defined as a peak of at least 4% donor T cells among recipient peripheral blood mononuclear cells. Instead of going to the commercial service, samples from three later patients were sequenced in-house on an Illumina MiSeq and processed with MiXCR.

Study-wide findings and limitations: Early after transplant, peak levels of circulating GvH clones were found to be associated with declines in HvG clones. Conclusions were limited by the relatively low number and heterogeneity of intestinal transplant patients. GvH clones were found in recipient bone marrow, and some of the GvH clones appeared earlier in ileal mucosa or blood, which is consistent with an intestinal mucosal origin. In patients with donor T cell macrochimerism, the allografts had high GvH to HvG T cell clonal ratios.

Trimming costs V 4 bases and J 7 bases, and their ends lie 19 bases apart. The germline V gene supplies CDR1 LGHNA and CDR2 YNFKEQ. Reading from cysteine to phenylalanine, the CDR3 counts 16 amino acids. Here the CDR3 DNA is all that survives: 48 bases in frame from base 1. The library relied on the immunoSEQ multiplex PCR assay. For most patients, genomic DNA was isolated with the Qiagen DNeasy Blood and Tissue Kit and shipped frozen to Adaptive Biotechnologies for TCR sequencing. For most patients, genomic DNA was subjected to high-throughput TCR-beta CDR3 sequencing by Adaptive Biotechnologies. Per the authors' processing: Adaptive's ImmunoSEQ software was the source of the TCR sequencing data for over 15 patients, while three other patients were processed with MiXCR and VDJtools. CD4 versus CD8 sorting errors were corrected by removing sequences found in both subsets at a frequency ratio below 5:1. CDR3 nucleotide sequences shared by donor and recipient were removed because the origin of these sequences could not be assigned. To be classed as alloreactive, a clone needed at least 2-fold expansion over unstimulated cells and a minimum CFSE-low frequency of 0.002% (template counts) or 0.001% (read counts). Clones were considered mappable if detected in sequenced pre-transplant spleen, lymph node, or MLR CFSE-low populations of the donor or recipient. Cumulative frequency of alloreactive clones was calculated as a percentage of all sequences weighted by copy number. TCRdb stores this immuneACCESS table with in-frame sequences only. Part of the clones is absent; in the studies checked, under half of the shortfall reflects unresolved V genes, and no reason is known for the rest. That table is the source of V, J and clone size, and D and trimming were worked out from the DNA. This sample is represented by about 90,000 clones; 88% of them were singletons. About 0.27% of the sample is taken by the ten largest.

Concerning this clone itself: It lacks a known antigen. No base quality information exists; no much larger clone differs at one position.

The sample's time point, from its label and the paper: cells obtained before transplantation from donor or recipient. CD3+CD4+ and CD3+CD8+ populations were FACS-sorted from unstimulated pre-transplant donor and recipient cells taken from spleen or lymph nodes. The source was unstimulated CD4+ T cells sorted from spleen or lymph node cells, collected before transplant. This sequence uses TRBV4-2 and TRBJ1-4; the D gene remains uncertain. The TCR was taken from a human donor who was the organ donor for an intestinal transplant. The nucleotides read TGTGCCAGCAGCCTCTCCCTATGGGCAGAGGGTGAAAAACTGTTTTTT. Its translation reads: CASSLSLWAEGEKLFF.